These T cell receptor beta chains were read from a single sample in a study of T cell responses to AZD1222 COVID-19 vaccine. Clones were read by immunoSEQ multiplex PCR, and TCRdb kept only the in-frame ones, dropping some. The data hold under 200,000 clones, with around 93% observed a single time. This material consisted of peripheral blood, taken on day 0 of AZD1222 vaccination. These receptors all come from an adult in good health. Each CDR3 is given with its conserved first and last residue. A D gene is named only where the DNA matches it firmly. Not all rows give a size; the values are once, few, many and, for expanded clones, a class.

TRBV5-6	-	TRBJ2-2	-	TGTGCCAGCAGCTTCAGTCGGGGGGAGCTGTTTTTT	CASSFSRGELFF
TRBV2	-	TRBJ1-6	TRBD1	TGTGCCAGCGTCGAAGGGGGCCCCCTCCACTTT	CASVEGGPLHF
TRBV28	-	TRBJ1-6	-	TGTGCCAGCAGTCAGACACGGAATTCACCCCTCCACTTT	CASSQTRNSPLHF
TRBV27	few	TRBJ1-1	-	TGTGCCAGCCAAAGCCTGAACACTGAAGCTTTCTTT	CASQSLNTEAFF
TRBV7-8	-	TRBJ2-7	TRBD2	TGTGCCAGCAGCTTCCGGACTAGCGGACTCTCCTACGAGCAGTACTTC	CASSFRTSGLSYEQYF
TRBV29-1	once	TRBJ2-5	-	TGCAGCGTTGGCCCCGGGGGCCTGAGGGAGACCCAGTACTTC	CSVGPGGLRETQYF
TRBV6-6	-	TRBJ1-3	-	TGTGCCAGCAGTAGGGACAAGAGCTCTGGAAACACCATATATTTT	CASSRDKSSGNTIYF
TRBV10-1	-	TRBJ1-1	-	TGCGCCAGCTCGGACAGCTTGAACACTGAAGCTTTCTTT	CASSDSLNTEAFF
TRBV10-2	-	TRBJ2-1	-	TGCGCCAGCAGTGAGAAACAGAGCTACAATGAGCAGTTCTTC	CASSEKQSYNEQFF
TRBV2	-	TRBJ1-3	-	TGTGCCAGCAAAAGGGACTTCTCTGGAAACACCATATATTTT	CASKRDFSGNTIYF
TRBV12-3/TRBV12-4	once	TRBJ2-1	-	TGTGCCAGCAGTCCGGCCCCTAATGAGCAGTTCTTC	CASSPAPNEQFF
TRBV29-1	-	TRBJ2-2	-	TGCAGCGGCGGACAGATGAACACCGGGGAGCTGTTTTTT	CSGGQMNTGELFF
TRBV2	few	TRBJ1-5	-	TGTGCCAGCAGCCCATGGGGGAATAGCAATCAGCCCCAGCATTTT	CASSPWGNSNQPQHF
TRBV5-1	-	TRBJ1-2	-	TGCGCCAGCAGCCAGCGTCCCGAGGCCTATGGCTACACCTTC	CASSQRPEAYGYTF
TRBV3-1/TRBV3-2	-	TRBJ1-4	-	TGTGCCAGCAGCACCCAGGGGCACCTCGGGGAATTGTTTTTT	CASSTQGHLGELFF
TRBV7-2	-	TRBJ1-2	-	TGTGCCAGCAGCCCCTCCTCGGGGTATGGCTACACCTTC	CASSPSSGYGYTF
TRBV3-1/TRBV3-2	-	TRBJ2-1	-	TGTGCCAGCAGCCAATGGGGGATGAGCTCCTACAATGAGCAGTTCTTC	CASSQWGMSSYNEQFF
TRBV9	-	TRBJ2-6	-	TGTGCCAGCAGCGTAGGGGTCTCTGGCTCTGGGGCCAACGTCCTGACTTTC	CASSVGVSGSGANVLTF
TRBV6-2/TRBV6-3	-	TRBJ1-3	-	TGTGCCAGCAGCCCGGCGGGGACCTCTGGAAACACCATATATTTT	CASSPAGTSGNTIYF
TRBV30	once	TRBJ1-1	-	TGTGCCTGGAGTGGGGGAGGATTTGAAGCTTTCTTT	CAWSGGGFEAFF
TRBV18	-	TRBJ2-5	TRBD2	TGTGCCAGCTCACTGGGACTAGGAGAGACCCAGTACTTC	CASSLGLGETQYF
TRBV4-3	-	TRBJ2-1	TRBD2	TGCGCCAGCAGCCAACTAGCGGAATTCCCCCCCAATGAGCAGTTCTTC	CASSQLAEFPPNEQFF
TRBV5-6	-	TRBJ1-1	-	TGTGCCAGCAGCTACAACGGGCCTTGGGGCACTGAAGCTTTCTTT	CASSYNGPWGTEAFF
TRBV27	-	TRBJ1-5	-	TGTGCCAGCAGTCCAGGACGGGGGGCGAGTCAGCCCCAGCATTTT	CASSPGRGASQPQHF
TRBV13	-	TRBJ2-7	TRBD2	TGTGCCAGCAGCTTAATGGGACTAGGAAGCGAGCAGTACTTC	CASSLMGLGSEQYF
TRBV7-9	-	TRBJ2-7	-	TGTGCCAGCAGCGAAACTGTACCCGGGATGTTCTACGAGCAGTACTTC	CASSETVPGMFYEQYF
TRBV15	-	TRBJ2-7	-	TGTGCCACCAGCAGAGACCTGGGGGTCTACGAGCAGTACTTC	CATSRDLGVYEQYF
TRBV27	-	TRBJ1-1	-	TGTGCCAGCAGTTTGGGTCGGGGGGCCCTGGGCGCTGAAGCTTTCTTT	CASSLGRGALGAEAFF
TRBV4-3	-	TRBJ2-2	-	TGCGCCAGCAGCCAAGATGTGGGCGGCTACACCGGGGAGCTGTTTTTT	CASSQDVGGYTGELFF
TRBV28	-	TRBJ1-5	-	TGTGCCAGCAGTTCTGGACAGACCCTTAGCAATCAGCCCCAGCATTTT	CASSSGQTLSNQPQHF
TRBV27	-	TRBJ2-4	TRBD2	TGTGCCAGCAGTATTCTAGCGGGTACCGGAGCCAAAAACATTCAGTACTTC	CASSILAGTGAKNIQYF
TRBV10-3	few	TRBJ2-1	TRBD2	TGTGCCATCAGCACGACTAGCGGGAGGACGAGCTCCTACAATGAGCAGTTCTTC	CAISTTSGRTSSYNEQFF
TRBV4-3	few	TRBJ1-2	-	TGCGCCAGCAGCCCGGATGCAGGGCCCTATGGCTACACCTTC	CASSPDAGPYGYTF
TRBV7-2	-	TRBJ2-7	-	TGTGCCAGCAGCTTAGCGCCCCAGGGCCCCTACGAGCAGTACTTC	CASSLAPQGPYEQYF
TRBV19	-	TRBJ1-1	TRBD1	TGTGCCAGCTCACAGGGGAAGAACACTGAAGCTTTCTTT	CASSQGKNTEAFF
TRBV6-5	-	TRBJ2-3	-	TGTGCCAGCAGTTACTCCTTAGCCGATACGCAGTATTTT	CASSYSLADTQYF
TRBV27	-	TRBJ2-1	TRBD2	TGTGCCAGCAGTACGGAGCGGGATCTCTACAATGAGCAGTTCTTC	CASSTERDLYNEQFF
TRBV4-1	-	TRBJ2-7	-	TGCGCCAGCAGCCAAGGCGGGGACAGACCATACGAGCAGTACTTC	CASSQGGDRPYEQYF
TRBV28	-	TRBJ1-5	-	TGTGCCAGCAGCCGAGGGACATCGCATAGCAATCAGCCCCAGCATTTT	CASSRGTSHSNQPQHF
TRBV25-1	-	TRBJ1-5	-	TGTGCCAGCAGTGAATCGGGGAATCAGCCCCAGCATTTT	CASSESGNQPQHF
TRBV7-9	-	TRBJ1-1	TRBD1	TGTGCCAGCAGCTTAGGACAGGGGGTAGCTTTCTTT	CASSLGQGVAFF
TRBV5-4	-	TRBJ2-5	TRBD2	TGTGCCAGCAGCTTGGCCGCGGGGGAAGAGACCCAGTACTTC	CASSLAAGEETQYF